This T cell receptor (beta chain) comes out of a study of blood T cell repertoires in COVID-19. Study summary: Samples of COVID-19 (acute and convalescent) were obtained from the United States, Italy and Spain.

The method was immunoSEQ multiplex PCR; TCRdb's version includes in-frame clones alone and lacks a portion of them. Among about 480,000 clones listed, 88% were seen once. The CDR3 spans 15 residues. The V gene lost 5 bases and the J gene lost 2 bases, with 16 bases spanning the gap. Germline V gene lookup returns CDR1 SGHTA and CDR2 FQGNSA. Sequenced: PBMCs or T cells enriched from blood (not recorded which). The origin of this receptor is a woman in her forties who had recovered from COVID-19. The rearrangement uses TRBV7-2 and TRBJ2-7, with D uncertain. The CDR3 nucleotides are TGTGCCAGCAGCCAACCCTTCCGGTTAGCCTACGAGCAGTACTTC. Translating gives CASSQPFRLAYEQYF.